This entry features one T cell receptor (beta chain) sequence. Method: immunoSEQ multiplex PCR; TCRdb's copy keeps in-frame clones and lacks some. The sample carries approximately 760,000 clones, 80% to 90% recorded once. This specimen belongs to a study of shared T cell receptors in the human thymus. The ends lost 1 base at V and 8 bases at J; junction bases unmatched: 15. The CDR3 has 18 amino acids. Germline assignment: CDR1 MGHRA and CDR2 YSYEKL. These sequences were also reported in another study, on human thymus T cells. That paper states: Corrective heart surgery yielded resections, and these provided the thymus tissue. Gene usage (both V and J) appeared biased in thymic and blood repertoires. Related work showed strongly overlapping thymic repertoires across unrelated individuals.

The TCR was taken from a girl in the first two years of life with a congenital heart defect. The genes are TRBV4-1 and TRBJ1-4, with 8 bases that match TRBD1. Sequencing input: thymocytes. The CDR3 region has the DNA TGCGCCAGCAGCCAAGTGCGGCACAGGGGGGGACGAAGCGAAAAACTGTTTTTT. It translates to CASSQVRHRGGRSEKLFF.